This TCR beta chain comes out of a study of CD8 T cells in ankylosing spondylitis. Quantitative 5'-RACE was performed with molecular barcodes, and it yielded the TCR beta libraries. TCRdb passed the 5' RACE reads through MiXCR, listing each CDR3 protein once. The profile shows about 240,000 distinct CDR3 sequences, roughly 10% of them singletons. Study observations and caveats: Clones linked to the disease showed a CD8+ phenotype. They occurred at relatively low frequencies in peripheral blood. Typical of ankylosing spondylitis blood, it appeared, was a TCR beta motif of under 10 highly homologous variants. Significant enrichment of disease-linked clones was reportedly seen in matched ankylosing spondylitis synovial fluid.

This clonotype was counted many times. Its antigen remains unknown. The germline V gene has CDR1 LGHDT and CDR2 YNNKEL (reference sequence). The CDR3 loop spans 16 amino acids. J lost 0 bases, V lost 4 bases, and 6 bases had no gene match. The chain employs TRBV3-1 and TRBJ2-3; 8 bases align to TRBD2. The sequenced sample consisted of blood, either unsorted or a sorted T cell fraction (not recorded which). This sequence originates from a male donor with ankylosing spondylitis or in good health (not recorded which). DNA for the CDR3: TGTGCCAGCAGCCGCGGACTAGCCCCCAGCACAGATACGCAGTATTTT. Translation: CASSRGLAPSTDTQYF.